Detailed here is one T cell receptor beta chain. Its specificity is not known. The data were obtained in a study of T cell responses to AZD1222 COVID-19 vaccine. Notes on the study in general: White British donors predominated, females outnumbered males, and clonal diversity was possibly underestimated. Repertoires in all cases were sampled only once the peak T cell response had passed. Spike-specific TCRs gained breadth and depth after people received two AZD1222 doses. The reported proportion of spike-specific TCRs targeting unmutated variant regions was nearly half.

Libraries were prepared by immunoSEQ multiplex PCR; TCRdb keeps only in-frame clonotypes and omits some of them. The sample includes about 92,000 clones, approximately 91% seen only once; the top ten take roughly 7.5%. The CDR3 totals 15 residues. V trimming: 4 bases; J trimming: 0 bases; junction bases outside the gene matches: 4. CDR1 is SGHTS, CDR2 YDEGEE, per germline. The sequenced sample was peripheral blood, obtained on day 0 of AZD1222 vaccination. This TCR was sampled from an adult in good health. This chain joins TRBV5-8 and TRBJ1-3; 7 bases map to TRBD1. This CDR3 reads CASSRGQRSGNTIYF. In DNA form, the CDR3 reads TGTGCCAGCAGCCGGGGACAGCGCTCTGGAAACACCATATATTTT.